The clone carrying this T cell receptor beta chain was detected many times. Its antigen is not identified. For TCR beta, libraries came from iRepertoire HTBI primers and Arm-PCR of CDR3 regions. TCRdb called the multiplex PCR reads again in MiXCR, with one record for every CDR3 protein. This table has approximately 400,000 distinct CDR3 sequences, about a quarter appearing once. Noted time point: persistent/refractory GD, antithyroid drugs over 5 years with positive TRAb. Scientists built the TCR library using RNA that was extracted from PBMCs. Germline lookup yields CDR1 ENHRY and CDR2 SYGVKD. With 6 bases removed from V and 1 base from J, the gap between germline ends came to 12 bases. The CDR3 runs to 14 residues. The data originate from a study of regulatory T cells in long-lasting Graves disease. General study findings and limits: Fewer public clonotypes were shared by new patients (around 960) than by persistent patients (fewer than 3,000). The small sample size may have reduced accuracy. What was studied was peripheral blood only, and not thyroid tissue. Persistent Graves' patients had lower TCR diversity than newly diagnosed ones.

The sequenced sample was peripheral blood mononuclear cells (PBMCs), obtained when the disease was refractory, from a patient treated with antithyroid drugs. The sequence came from a female donor with Graves disease. The V call is TRBV10-3, the J call TRBJ2-5; D might be TRBD2 (6 bases). Here the CDR3 reads CAIRNRDSQETQYF. CDR3 DNA sequence: TGTGCCATCAGGAACCGGGACTCCCAAGAGACCCAGTACTTC.